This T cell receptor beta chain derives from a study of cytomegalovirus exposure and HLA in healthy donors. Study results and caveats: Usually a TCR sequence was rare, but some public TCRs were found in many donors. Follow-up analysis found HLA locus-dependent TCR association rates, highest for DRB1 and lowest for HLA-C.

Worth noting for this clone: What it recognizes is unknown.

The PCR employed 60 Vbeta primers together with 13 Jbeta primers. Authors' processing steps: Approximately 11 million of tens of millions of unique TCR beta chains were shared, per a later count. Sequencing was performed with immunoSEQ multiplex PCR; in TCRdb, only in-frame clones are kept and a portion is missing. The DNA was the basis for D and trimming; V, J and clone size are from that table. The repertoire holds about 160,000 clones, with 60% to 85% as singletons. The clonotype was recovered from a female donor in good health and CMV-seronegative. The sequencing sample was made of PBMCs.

The CDR3 here is CASSRDFYEQYF. The CDR3 DNA reads as TGTGCCAGCAGCCGGGACTTCTACGAGCAGTACTTC. This chain joins TRBV7-9 and TRBJ2-5; a weak D match, TRBD2 (6 bases). The J call is in doubt because the DNA end fits TRBJ2-7 better. Per germline, CDR1 SEHNR and CDR2 FQNEAQ (reference sequence). This CDR3 has 12 amino acids.